This TCR beta chain was recorded in a study of T cells in Graves' hyperthyroidism and ophthalmopathy (dated by TCRdb to the late 2010s). Regarding the study in general: Peripheral blood samples were taken at the time of initial diagnosis, prior to any treatment. Whether ophthalmopathy could be predicted prospectively was tested in an independent validation cohort made up of 18 to 20 hyperthyroidism patients plus 17 patients who later progressed to ophthalmopathy. A discovery cohort of roughly 100 patients, 43 with Graves' ophthalmopathy and approximately 55 with stable Graves' hyperthyroidism, was used to find distinguishing TCR V-J signatures. The paper describes TCR Vbeta CDR3 sequencing of 135 peripheral blood samples, made up of 43 ophthalmopathy patients, approximately 73 hyperthyroidism patients and 17 progressor patients. In addition, the study compared T-cell repertoires in thyroid tissue and in blood from five or six Graves' hyperthyroidism patients. After blood sampling, hyperthyroidism patients were treated with methimazole at a starting dose of 30 mg daily, and ophthalmopathy patients were treated with high-dose intravenous methylprednisolone. For training and testing, the 100 patients in the discovery cohort were randomly divided in a 7:3 ratio. What the work shows at the level of the full study, not this receptor alone: Sample size was not statistically predetermined, and investigators were not blinded to group allocation. A model built on a 13 V-J signature distinguished ophthalmopathy from stable hyperthyroidism, reaching roughly 88% sensitivity and around 81% specificity in cross-validation and 80%/75% in testing. During validation, the model predicted progression to ophthalmopathy a median of around six months ahead of onset, with approximately 71% sensitivity and 72% to 80% specificity. Blood samples also contained most of the expanded thyroid clonotypes (frequency above 0.001), which suggests that blood repertoires may reflect thyroid immune responses.

Via the germline V gene, CDR1 is MNHEY and CDR2 SVGAGI. V is pruned by 1 base and J by 4 bases, leaving 12 bases of the junction without a gene match. There are 18 amino acids in the CDR3, from cysteine to phenylalanine inclusive. Only the CDR3 part of the read is kept: 54 bases, read in frame from the first base. Graves' hyperthyroidism was defined as stable when no progression to ophthalmopathy occurred over 18 months of follow-up. Hyperthyroidism patients were newly diagnosed, with disease duration under 2 months, and aged 18 to 65 years. The study excluded patients with uncontrolled infections, other autoimmune diseases, pregnancy or lactation. Diagnoses relied on clinical symptoms, serum thyroxine and TRAb, thyroid ultrasound and orbital computed tomography. PBMCs were separated from under 12 ml of fresh peripheral blood using Ficoll-Paque density gradient centrifugation. Trizol reagent was used to extract total RNA, and RNA quality was then checked on an Agilent 2100 Bioanalyzer.

This clonotype was observed many times. There is no known antigen for this receptor. One base away there is no much larger clone; base qualities are not given. Amplification of TCR beta CDR3 regions was carried out from RNA transcripts. A first-round RT-PCR of the TCR CDR3 used the HTBI primer set with the Qiagen OneStep RT-PCR kit. Libraries were constructed in a second round of multiplex PCR, after which size selection and purification were carried out. Libraries were sequenced paired-end with 100 bp reads on an Illumina HiSeq2000. The source study handled its data this way. Raw data were processed with SOAPnuke, discarding reads with adapters, uncalled bases, mean Phred below 15, or no exact constant-primer or identifier match. High-quality paired reads were merged using COPE v1.2.5, and each unique nucleotide sequence was defined as a clonotype. MiTCR v1.1 was used to align clonotypes to the IMGT TRBV, TRBD and TRBJ reference segments. Analysis was restricted to V-J combinations with a frequency above 0.0001, which covered roughly 99% of repertoires. The TCS score was defined as F50 (clonal expansion) divided by E x V (chaos), with BLOSUM62-based TCRdist calculated between CDR3 peptides within each V-J. Welch's t-statistics and random forest reduced around 520 V-J features to 10 to 15, which were used in a naive Bayes classifier (R e1071). Clones were called with MiXCR by TCRdb after fastp trimmed the public reads at Q25, and only in-frame beta chains were retained. Rows are combined by CDR3 protein, so each entry shows the most common genes and DNA. The authors' filters were not applied to this entry. The sample table holds 350,000 to 400,000 distinct CDR3 sequences, of which 14% were seen once. The top ten clonotypes cover 11% of the sample.

The sample comprised blood. The chain uses TRBV6-5 and TRBJ2-7; 11 bases in the middle match TRBD1. The source of this sequence is a woman aged 60 to 75 with Graves' hyperthyroidism. The CDR3 loop reads CASSYYPALRDRGYEQYF. In nucleotide form, the sequence is TGTGCCAGCAGTTACTATCCCGCCCTCCGGGACAGGGGGTACGAGCAGTACTTC.